The 5 T cell receptor beta chains presented below share a single source sample, sequenced in a study of CD8 T cells in Susac syndrome (dated by TCRdb to about 2019). The library was produced with the immunoSEQ multiplex PCR assay. RNA was extracted with the RNeasy kit and 0.5 to 1 ug was reverse transcribed using random hexamers. Through fastp at Q25 and MiXCR, TCRdb rebuilt clones from the public reads, retaining in-frame beta chains. Each CDR3 protein appears once, grouped with its most common genes and DNA. In all, the sample holds hundreds of thousands of distinct CDR3 sequences, and about 89% of those were seen once. In total, the top ten clones hold about 0.17% of the sample. Sequencing input: CD8+ T cells from PBMCs. These receptors all come from a human donor with multiple sclerosis.

This clonotype was found once. The chain combines TRBV14 with TRBJ2-5; D possibly uses TRBD1 or TRBD2 (6 bases each). This CDR3 is built from 18 residues. Deletions cut 0 bases from V and 2 bases from J, with 19 bases between. Germline CDR1 reads SGHDN; CDR2 reads FVKESK. CDR3 protein: CASSQDRGTLPYQETQYF. The DNA of the CDR3 is TGTGCCAGCAGCCAAGATCGGGGGACACTACCTTATCAAGAGACCCAGTACTTC.

CDR3 amino acids: CASSVKGYNTGELFF. The CDR3 coding sequence is TGTGCCAGCAGCGTTAAGGGATACAACACCGGGGAGCTGTTTTTT. The chain has TRBV9 and TRBJ2-2, with unresolved D. The CDR3 has 15 residues. Germline-derived CDR1 and CDR2 are SGDLS and YYNGEE. V lost 2 bases and J lost 2, with 10 bases in between.

The chain combines TRBV29-1 with TRBJ2-2, with TRBD1 matching over 7 bases. With V trimmed by 3 bases and J by 6 bases, 10 bases remained unmatched. This CDR3 region has 15 residues. Germline CDR1 and CDR2: SQVTM and ANQGSEA. The CDR3: CSVEIVRGGAGELFF. In nucleotides, the CDR3 is TGCAGCGTTGAGATAGTTAGAGGGGGCGCCGGGGAGCTGTTTTTT.

J is TRBJ2-2 and V is TRBV2; the D is unclear. Trimming removed 10 bases from V and 5 bases from J, with 11 bases in between. Germline loops: CDR1 SNHLY, CDR2 FYNNEI. CDR3 length: 12 residues. Here the CDR3 reads CATNGRTGELFF. DNA for the CDR3: TGTGCCACGAACGGGCGGACCGGGGAGCTGTTTTTT.

The chain carries TRBV6-2 or TRBV6-3 and TRBJ1-1; no definite D call. Germline V gene lookup returns CDR1 MNHEY and CDR2 SVGEGT. The CDR3 runs to 16 residues. The germline V and J ends were trimmed by 8 bases and 0 bases, with 19 bases remaining between them. As DNA, the CDR3 is TGTGCCAGCGGCCCCCATACTGGCATATTGAACACTGAAGCTTTCTTT. Its protein product is CASGPHTGILNTEAFF.